This T cell receptor (beta chain) was observed in a study of T cell changes during pregnancy in multiple sclerosis. TCRdb's copy holds only in-frame clones and misses some; the assay was immunoSEQ multiplex PCR. The repertoire holds about 96,000 clones, with roughly 92% as singletons. The CDR3 spans 17 residues. The J segment lost 2 bases and the V segment lost 4 bases, leaving 13 bases of the junction unmatched. The germline V gene encodes CDR1 SGHRS and CDR2 YFSETQ. The chain links TRBV5-1 to TRBJ2-3; 7 bases are a match to TRBD1. The material sequenced was peripheral blood, taken in the first trimester of pregnancy. This receptor was obtained from a female donor with multiple sclerosis, enrolled in a pregnancy study. CDR3 nucleotide sequence: TGCGCCAGCAGCAGGGACCCGGGACAGCGCATCACAGATACGCAGTATTTT. This translates into CASSRDPGQRITDTQYF.